This entry describes one T cell receptor (beta chain). These data are taken from a study of shared clonotypes between healthy human individuals. Deep-level running was used for the assay. Sequencing was performed with immunoSEQ multiplex PCR; in TCRdb, only in-frame clones are kept and a portion is missing. Among 190,000 or so clones listed, 65% to 70% were seen once. Sequenced sample: memory CD4+ T cells sorted from blood. Subset meaning: CD45RA-negative fraction. The sequence was collected from a man between 25 and 39 years old in good health.

DNA of the CDR3: TGTGCCAGCAGGGGTATGGAACAGTCCTACGAGCAGTACTTC. Its protein product is CASRGMEQSYEQYF. The chain joins TRBV6-1 to TRBJ2-7; D is undetermined. Germline CDR1 is MNHNS and CDR2 is SASEGT. This CDR3 contains 14 residues. Trimming cost V 6 bases and J 1 base, with 13 bases left between them.